Listed below are T cell receptor beta chains from one sample, sequenced in a study of shared clonotypes between healthy human individuals. The protocol was immunoSEQ multiplex PCR, while the TCRdb copy is restricted to in-frame clones and leaves out a portion. This table holds approximately 340,000 clones, around 72% found once. The sequenced sample consisted of memory CD4+ T cells sorted from blood. The receptors were sampled from a young man in good health. Each CDR3 is given with its conserved first and last residue. Fields, in order: clone size, D gene, V gene, J gene, CDR3 protein, CDR3 DNA. The D gene is left open where the match is weak. Not every row has a clone size; where given, it reads once, few, many or a size class.

NA	NA	TRBV5-1	TRBJ1-2	CASSLDGRARFYGYTF	TGCGCCAGCAGCTTGGACGGCAGGGCGCGATTCTATGGCTACACCTTC
NA	NA	TRBV11-3	TRBJ2-2	CASRSRTGELFF	TGTGCCAGCCGAAGCAGGACCGGGGAGCTGTTTTTT
NA	TRBD2	TRBV7-2	TRBJ2-1	CASSLGTSGSRIF	TGTGCCAGCAGCTTAGGGACTAGCGGGAGTAGGATCTTC
NA	NA	TRBV9	TRBJ2-5	CASSDSPGQETQYF	TGTGCCAGCAGCGATAGCCCGGGCCAAGAGACCCAGTACTTC
many	NA	TRBV7-2	TRBJ1-1	CASSFGNTEAFF	TGTGCCAGCAGCTTTGGCAACACTGAAGCTTTCTTT
NA	NA	TRBV14	TRBJ1-2	CASSPSEGSLNYGYTF	TGTGCCAGCAGCCCCTCGGAAGGGTCCCTTAACTATGGCTACACCTTC
once	NA	TRBV7-8	TRBJ1-1	CASSWENQNTEAFF	TGTGCCAGCAGCTGGGAGAATCAGAACACTGAAGCTTTCTTT
NA	NA	TRBV9	TRBJ2-3	CASSPQFASTDTQYF	TGTGCCAGCAGCCCACAATTCGCTAGCACAGATACGCAGTATTTT
NA	NA	TRBV5-1	TRBJ2-1	CASSLVTNGHEQFF	TGCGCCAGCAGCTTGGTAACAAATGGCCATGAGCAGTTCTTC
many	NA	TRBV6-1	TRBJ1-2	CASSEAFREYGYTF	TGTGCCAGCAGTGAAGCTTTCAGGGAATATGGCTACACCTTC
NA	TRBD2	TRBV5-1	TRBJ2-1	CASSFLAGEYNEQFF	TGCGCCAGCAGCTTCCTAGCGGGGGAGTACAATGAGCAGTTCTTC
NA	NA	TRBV7-8	TRBJ1-4	CASSYSLGHSTNEKLFF	TGTGCCAGCAGCTATTCCCTTGGACATTCAACTAATGAAAAACTGTTTTTT
few	NA	TRBV7-9	TRBJ2-4	CASSLSKGISDIQYF	TGTGCCAGCAGCTTATCCAAGGGTATATCGGACATTCAGTACTTC
NA	TRBD1	TRBV6-5	TRBJ1-5	CASSKTGSFNQPQHF	TGTGCCAGCAGTAAGACAGGGTCTTTCAATCAGCCCCAGCATTTT
few	NA	TRBV5-8	TRBJ1-2	CASSLARGGLGYTF	TGTGCCAGCAGCCTGGCCCGTGGGGGTTTGGGCTACACCTTC
few	NA	TRBV7-9	TRBJ2-2	CASTPLRGDTGELFF	TGTGCCAGCACCCCCCTGAGGGGGGACACCGGGGAGCTGTTTTTT
NA	NA	TRBV10-3	TRBJ2-6	CAITTDPSSGANVLTF	TGTGCCATCACCACGGACCCAAGCTCTGGGGCCAACGTCCTGACTTTC
NA	NA	TRBV12-1	TRBJ2-1	CASTGQSTLKGYNEQFF	TGTGCCAGCACCGGGCAATCGACCTTGAAGGGCTACAATGAGCAGTTCTTC